Following are 20 T cell receptor beta chains from one sample sequenced in a study of blood T cell repertoires in COVID-19. TCRdb keeps only in-frame clones here, not all; method: immunoSEQ multiplex PCR. The profile shows fewer than 110,000 clones, over 80% of them singletons. Material for sequencing was peripheral blood. All receptors derive from a man aged 45-60 years with acute or convalescent COVID-19.

The V call is TRBV13, the J call TRBJ2-3; TRBD1 matches at 7 bases. The CDR3 has 16 amino acids. CDR1 PRHDT and CDR2 FYEKMQ come from the germline V gene (reference sequence). Trimming cost V 3 bases and J 9 bases; bases outside gene matches: 15. The CDR3 reads CASSFRDRQVGYTQYF. The CDR3 DNA is TGTGCCAGCAGCTTCCGGGACAGACAAGTGGGGTACACGCAGTATTTT.

V gene TRBV5-6 combines with J gene TRBJ2-7, with 8 bases fitting TRBD1. With 0 bases clipped from V and 3 bases from J, the junction kept 5 bases outside the gene matches. Per germline, CDR1 SGHDT and CDR2 YYEEEE. The length of the CDR3 is 15 residues. The CDR3: CASSLARQGYYEQYF. Written as DNA, the CDR3 is TGTGCCAGCAGCTTGGCCCGACAGGGGTACTACGAGCAGTACTTC.

This clone appeared once. The chain uses TRBV28 and TRBJ1-5; perhaps TRBD1 as D (5 bases). This CDR3 spans 17 amino acids. Germline V lookup: CDR1 MDHEN, CDR2 SYDVKM. The germline V and J ends were trimmed by 7 bases and 3 bases, with 22 bases remaining between them. The CDR3 coding sequence is TGTGCCAGCATGAGAATCACCGGCACAGGAGTCAATCAGCCCCAGCATTTT. Translating it yields CASMRITGTGVNQPQHF.

The chain links TRBV5-4 to TRBJ2-3; 7 nucleotides agree with TRBD1. There are 15 residues in the CDR3. CDR1 and CDR2 (germline): SGHNT, YYREEE (reference sequence). With 4 bases clipped from V and 0 bases from J, the junction kept 5 bases outside the gene matches. CDR3 sequence (DNA): TGTGCCAGCAGCCCAGGGGGTTTTAGCACAGATACGCAGTATTTT. Protein: CASSPGGFSTDTQYF.

This clone was counted once. This rearrangement joins TRBV6-5 to TRBJ1-5; D might be TRBD1 (5 bases). CDR1 MNHEY and CDR2 SVGAGI come from the germline V gene. CDR3 length equals 14 residues. Trimming took 7 bases from V and 8 from J, leaving 18 bases between them. The CDR3 DNA is TGTGCCAGCACCCAAGGGGCAGGCCAAGAGCCCCAGCATTTT. Protein: CASTQGAGQEPQHF.

This clone was seen a single time. This chain connects TRBV7-3 to TRBJ1-6, with D perhaps TRBD1 (6 bases). Trimming cost V 3 bases and J 10 bases, with 13 bases left between them. Germline V gene data show CDR1 as SGHTA and CDR2 as FQGTGA. The CDR3 runs 14 residues. The CDR3 DNA sequence: TGTGCCAGCAGCTTCCAGGGGCCTGAATCACCCCTCCACTTT. Protein sequence: CASSFQGPESPLHF.

The table lists this clone with a count of one. V usage is TRBV29-1 and J usage is TRBJ2-3; 7 bases agree with TRBD1. CDR1 and CDR2 (germline): SQVTM, ANQGSEA. The CDR3 is 14 amino acids. The junction had 5 bases not matched to a gene; V was cut back by 3 bases and J by 2 bases. For the CDR3, the DNA is TGCAGCGTTGATCGGGACAGCTTCACAGATACGCAGTATTTT. This encodes CSVDRDSFTDTQYF.

V and J are TRBV19 and TRBJ1-3; 8 bases line up with TRBD1. After removal of 6 bases from V and 0 bases from J, the junction contained 1 base not matched to a gene. The CDR3 has 14 amino acids. Germline V CDR1 and CDR2: LNHDA, SQIVND (reference sequence). CDR3 protein: CASRTGDSGNTIYF. In nucleotides, the CDR3 is TGTGCCAGTAGGACAGGGGACTCTGGAAACACCATATATTTT.

The chain links TRBV3-1 (or the pseudogene TRBV3-2) to TRBJ1-2, with 8 bases that match TRBD1. CDR3 size: 12 residues. V gave up 6 bases and J gave up 6 bases; unmatched junction bases: 3. Germline lookup yields CDR1 LGHDT and CDR2 YNNKEL (reference sequence). The DNA of the CDR3 is TGTGCCAGCAGTCGGACAGGGAATGGCTACACCTTC. This gives the protein CASSRTGNGYTF.

The rearrangement joins TRBV5-1 to TRBJ1-5; a possible D gene is TRBD1 (6 bases). Per germline, CDR1 SGHRS and CDR2 YFSETQ. V gave up 0 bases and J gave up 6 bases, with 13 bases separating them. The CDR3 sequence is 15 residues long. The CDR3 DNA reads as TGCGCCAGCAGCTTGGACGGGACATCTAGTCAGCCCCAGCATTTT. Amino acid sequence: CASSLDGTSSQPQHF.

This sequence joins TRBV5-4 and TRBJ2-5; 7 bases agree with TRBD2. The CDR3 runs to 16 residues. V gave up 4 bases and J gave up 7 bases; unmatched junction bases: 16. CDR1 and CDR2 from the germline V gene are SGHNT and YYREEE (reference sequence). CDR3 nucleotide sequence: TGTGCCAGCAGCACCCGACGGGGGGAGGCTGGTCTGACCCAGTACTTC. Encoded protein: CASSTRRGEAGLTQYF.

The chain links TRBV11-2 to TRBJ1-3, with 7 positions matching TRBD1. The V and J ends lost 5 bases and 3 bases, in that order; junction bases with no gene match: 10. This CDR3 is 16 amino acids long. Germline CDR1 reads SGHAT; CDR2 reads FQNNGV. CDR3 sequence (DNA): TGTGCCAGCAGCGCTTACGCAGGGGGTGTTGGAAACACCATATATTTT. It encodes CASSAYAGGVGNTIYF.

The V and J genes are TRBV6-5 and TRBJ2-2; no firm D call. V shed 6 bases and J shed 4 bases, with 12 bases lying between them. CDR1 and CDR2 (germline): MNHEY, SVGAGI. This CDR3 is 14 amino acids long. The CDR3 protein is CASRQRSITGELFF. The CDR3 coding sequence is TGTGCCAGCAGACAACGTTCAATCACCGGGGAGCTGTTTTTT.

The genes are TRBV14 and TRBJ1-2, with D unclear. V lost 1 base and J 5 bases, leaving 8 bases between the germline ends. The CDR3 covers 13 residues. Germline values: CDR1 SGHDN, CDR2 FVKESK. CDR3 sequence reads: CASSQAVGYGYTF. Here the CDR3 DNA reads TGTGCCAGCAGCCAAGCTGTCGGGTATGGCTACACCTTC.

This chain connects TRBV19 to TRBJ2-1; 7 bases map to TRBD2. The CDR3 has 15 amino acids. Trimming cost V 2 bases and J 7 bases; bases outside gene matches: 8. Looked up from germline, CDR1 is LNHDA and CDR2 is SQIVND (reference sequence). CDR3 in amino acids: CASSIRASGGNEQFF. The DNA of the CDR3 is TGTGCCAGTAGTATAAGAGCTAGCGGCGGGAATGAGCAGTTCTTC.

This clone came up a few times. This sequence joins TRBV19 and TRBJ1-1, with a possible D match to TRBD1 (5 bases). The CDR3 sequence is 14 residues long. The germline V and J ends were trimmed by 7 bases and 0 bases, with 12 bases remaining between them. The V gene's germline CDR1 is LNHDA and CDR2 SQIVND (reference sequence). In DNA form, the CDR3 reads TGTGCCAGTATCCACGGGGGAATGAACACTGAAGCTTTCTTT. Amino acids: CASIHGGMNTEAFF. The full variable domain, with the rest looked up from reference TRBV19 and TRBJ1-1, is DGGITQSPKYLFRKEGQNVTLSCEQNLNHDAMYWYRQDPGQGLRLIYYSQIVNDFQKGDIAEGYSVSREKKESFPLTVTSAQKNPTAFYLCASIHGGMNTEAFFGQGTRLTVV.

The chain uses TRBV14 and TRBJ2-6; D is unresolved. The germline V gene encodes CDR1 SGHDN and CDR2 FVKESK. Trimming removed 4 bases from V and 0 bases from J, with 7 bases in between. The CDR3 consists of 15 residues. The CDR3 loop is CASSRTPSGANVLTF. In nucleotides, the CDR3 is TGTGCCAGCAGCCGAACTCCCTCTGGGGCCAACGTCCTGACTTTC. The full variable domain, completed using reference TRBV14 and TRBJ2-6, is EAGVTQFPSHSVIEKGQTVTLRCDPISGHDNLYWYRRVMGKEIKFLLHFVKESKQDESGMPNNRFLAERTGGTYSTLKVQPAELEDSGVYFCASSRTPSGANVLTFGAGSRLTVL.

This rearrangement joins TRBV7-8 to TRBJ1-6, with a tentative D call TRBD1 (5 bases). Trimming shortened V by 5 bases and J by 3 bases, and 17 bases separated the two germline ends. Germline V gives CDR1 SGHVS, CDR2 FQNEAQ. CDR3 size: 17 residues. The CDR3 here is CASSLGGQGGYNSPLHF. CDR3 DNA sequence: TGTGCCAGCAGCCTCGGAGGGCAGGGAGGCTATAATTCACCCCTCCACTTT.

V and J are TRBV3-1 (or the pseudogene TRBV3-2) and TRBJ1-2; maybe TRBD1 (6 bases). The germline gives CDR1 LGHDT, CDR2 YNNKEL (reference sequence). Trimming cost V 0 bases and J 8 bases, with 16 bases left between them. The CDR3 runs to 15 residues. The CDR3 region is CASSQESTGWRGYTF. DNA for the CDR3: TGTGCCAGCAGCCAAGAAAGTACAGGGTGGAGGGGCTACACCTTC.

This chain links TRBV28 with TRBJ1-1; 8 bases map to TRBD1. The CDR3 runs 14 residues. J lost 0 bases, V lost 7 bases, and 4 bases had no gene match. The germline V gene has CDR1 MDHEN and CDR2 SYDVKM. CDR3 DNA sequence: TGTGCCAGCACCCGGACAGGGTTGAACACTGAAGCTTTCTTT. It encodes CASTRTGLNTEAFF.